Below are 14 T cell receptor beta chains sequenced from a single sample in a study of CD8+ T cells in alopecia areata. Following extraction, RNA underwent reverse transcription to cDNA, which served as the sequencing template. Sequencing was performed with immunoSEQ multiplex PCR; in TCRdb, only in-frame clones are kept and a portion is missing. The repertoire includes some 110,000 clones, approximately 58% of them detected once, and about 3% sits in the top ten. The source material was CD4+ T cells sorted from blood. Receptors were obtained from a human donor in good health.

The chain is built from TRBV29-1 and TRBJ1-1, with D possibly being TRBD1 (6 bases). The CDR3 consists of 13 residues. Trimming stripped 6 bases from V and 2 bases from J, with 13 bases between. Germline V lookup: CDR1 SQVTM, CDR2 ANQGSEA. CDR3 in amino acids: CSVSRTDNTEAFF. As DNA, the CDR3 is TGCAGCGTCTCAAGGACAGATAACACTGAAGCTTTCTTT.

This clone showed up just a few times. The V and J genes are TRBV29-1 and TRBJ2-2; D is perhaps TRBD2 (6 bases). Between the trimmed V and J ends, which lost 3 bases and 4 bases, there was a span of 12 bases. Germline V lookup: CDR1 SQVTM, CDR2 ANQGSEA. The CDR3 consists of 14 residues. CDR3 nucleotides: TGCAGCGTTGATCGGCGGGACCTCACCGGGGAGCTGTTTTTT. This translates into CSVDRRDLTGELFF.

Worth noting for this clone: Germline is not matched at one junction end, which may reflect a read error. Within the sample, other DNA sequences also encode this same CDR3. The chain links TRBV29-1 to TRBJ1-5; D not resolved. The germline V gene encodes CDR1 SQVTM and CDR2 ANQGSEA. The CDR3 contains 13 residues. This CDR3 is CSVEGDSNQPQHF. CDR3 bases: TGCAGCGTCGAAGGAGATAGCAATCAGCCCCAGCATTTT.

As for this clone: Its ends do not fully match the called genes, so a read error is possible. The chain links TRBV7-9 to TRBJ2-7; D is perhaps TRBD1 or TRBD2 (6 bases each). The germline V gene has CDR1 SEHNR and CDR2 FQNEAQ (reference sequence). CDR3 length: 12 residues. CDR3 residues: CASSRESGRGDF. The CDR3 nucleotides are TGTGCCAGCAGCCGGGAGAGCGGAAGGGGGGACTTC.

The V call is TRBV30, the J call TRBJ2-7; D may correspond to TRBD1 or TRBD2 (5 bases each). The CDR3 sequence is 12 residues long. Per the germline V gene, CDR1 is GTSNPN and CDR2 is SVGIG (reference sequence). V was cut by 4 bases and J by 6 bases, with 13 bases left in between. CDR3 residues: CAWNHGTGEQYF. DNA for the CDR3: TGTGCCTGGAATCATGGGACGGGCGAGCAGTACTTC. Full variable domain (missing parts from reference TRBV30 and TRBJ2-7): SQTIHQWPATLVQPVGSPLSLECTVEGTSNPNLYWYRQAAGRGLQLLFYSVGIGQISSEVPQNLSASRPQDRQFILSSKKLLLSDSGFYLCAWNHGTGEQYFGPGTRLTVT.

This clone qualifies as medium-sized (0.01 to 0.1%). The chain has TRBV15 and TRBJ1-5; D call uncertain. This CDR3 is 17 amino acids long. Trimming took 0 bases from V and 0 from J, leaving 12 bases between them. Germline values: CDR1 LNHNV, CDR2 YYDKDF (reference sequence). CDR3 protein: CATSREVGSYSNQPQHF. Here the CDR3 DNA reads TGTGCCACCAGCAGAGAGGTTGGATCATATAGCAATCAGCCCCAGCATTTT.

The chain combines TRBV11-2 with TRBJ1-4, with D perhaps TRBD1 (5 bases). V was trimmed by 6 bases and J by 8 bases, leaving 13 bases between them. Germline CDR1 reads SGHAT; CDR2 reads FQNNGV. The length of the CDR3 is 13 residues. CDR3 bases: TGTGCCAGCAGGGACATCCTAAAGGAAAAACTGTTTTTT. Translating gives CASRDILKEKLFF.

The chain recombines TRBV7-9 with TRBJ2-1, with TRBD2 identical over 8 bases. Germline CDR1 SEHNR, CDR2 FQNEAQ (reference sequence). V shed 1 base and J 3 bases; nucleotides not matched to a gene: 8. This CDR3 spans 17 amino acids. CDR3 sequence reads: CASSLVGAGAFYNEQFF. CDR3 coding DNA: TGTGCCAGCAGCTTAGTGGGAGCGGGGGCATTCTACAATGAGCAGTTCTTC.

The chain employs TRBV30 and TRBJ1-2, with a weak D call TRBD1 (5 bases). Germline V lookup: CDR1 GTSNPN, CDR2 SVGIG (reference sequence). Trimming stripped 2 bases from V and 8 bases from J, with 15 bases between. The CDR3 runs to 13 residues. CDR3 protein: CAWSPPRDQGYTF. The CDR3 coding sequence is TGTGCCTGGAGTCCCCCCAGGGATCAGGGCTACACCTTC.

The rearrangement uses TRBV6-5 and TRBJ2-3, with D possibly being TRBD1 (5 bases). V was clipped by 6 bases and J by 5 bases, with 15 bases between them. Germline V gene sequence: CDR1 MNHEY, CDR2 SVGAGI. The CDR3 consists of 14 residues. The CDR3 reads CASRFRTQGDTQYF. CDR3 coding DNA: TGTGCCAGCAGGTTCCGGACCCAGGGAGATACGCAGTATTTT.

This clone was recorded a few times. J is TRBJ2-7 and V is TRBV2, with D tentatively TRBD2 (6 bases). The germline V gene has CDR1 SNHLY and CDR2 FYNNEI. The V end was cut by 8 bases, the J end by 0 bases, with 11 bases between. The CDR3 consists of 13 residues. The CDR3 DNA follows: TGTGCCAGCCGGGACTTCCTCTCCTACGAGCAGTACTTC. It yields the protein CASRDFLSYEQYF.

CDR3 in amino acids: CASSPPEWQLTDTQYF. The DNA for the CDR3 is TGTGCCAGCAGTCCGCCTGAATGGCAGCTCACAGATACGCAGTATTTT. The chain couples TRBV6-6 to TRBJ2-3; D not resolved. The CDR3 contains 16 residues. The V gene lost 5 bases and the J gene lost 2 bases, with 17 bases spanning the gap. Germline assignment: CDR1 MNHNY and CDR2 SVGAGI (reference sequence).

The CDR3 sequence: CASSPGRSNTEAFF. CDR3 in DNA: TGTGCCAGCAGCCCGGGACGGTCGAACACTGAAGCTTTCTTT. This chain links TRBV7-8 with TRBJ1-1; D possibly corresponds to TRBD1 (5 bases). The germline CDR1 and CDR2 sequences are SGHVS and FQNEAQ. This CDR3 is 14 amino acids long. Trimming took off 5 bases at V and 1 base at J, with 11 bases between the two ends. Based on the CDR3 plus reference TRBV7-8 and TRBJ1-1, the full variable domain is GAGVSQSPRYKVAKRGQDVALRCDPISGHVSLFWYQQALGQGPEFLTYFQNEAQLDKSGLPSDRFFAERPEGSVSTLKIQRTQQEDSAVYLCASSPGRSNTEAFFGQGTRLTVV.

The sample holds a few counts of this clone. The rearrangement links TRBV30 to TRBJ1-3; D is unresolved. Trimming cost V 2 bases and J 4 bases, with 3 bases left between them. The CDR3 is 11 amino acids. From germline, CDR1 is GTSNPN and CDR2 SVGIG (reference sequence). The CDR3 region is CAWSRGNTIYF. The CDR3 DNA is TGTGCCTGGAGTCGAGGAAACACCATATATTTT. Drawing the rest from reference TRBV30 and TRBJ1-3, the complete variable domain is SQTIHQWPATLVQPVGSPLSLECTVEGTSNPNLYWYRQAAGRGLQLLFYSVGIGQISSEVPQNLSASRPQDRQFILSSKKLLLSDSGFYLCAWSRGNTIYFGEGSWLTVV.